Following are 11 T cell receptor beta chains from one sample sequenced in a study of OX40 agonist ivuxolimab in advanced cancers. Some clones are missing from TCRdb's copy, which holds only in-frame ones; the method was immunoSEQ multiplex PCR. The sample yields around 70,000 clones, 80% to 95% seen once. The sequences come from CD4+ or CD8+ T cells sorted from blood, collected in a trial of the OX40 agonist ivuxolimab. Receptors were obtained from an adult with an advanced solid tumor such as melanoma, head and neck, liver or kidney cancer.

This clone turned up a few times. This chain uses TRBV7-9 with TRBJ2-1; no clear D. The germline V and J ends were trimmed by 4 bases and 7 bases, with 8 bases remaining between them. The CDR3 consists of 12 residues. Per germline, CDR1 SEHNR and CDR2 FQNEAQ (reference sequence). In nucleotides, the CDR3 is TGTGCCAGCAGCTCTCCGCGGAATGAGCAGTTCTTC. It is translated as CASSSPRNEQFF.

This clone has just one count. CDR3: CASSSAGPGTGDYGYTF. CDR3 DNA: TGTGCCAGCAGCTCCGCAGGTCCCGGGACAGGGGACTATGGCTACACCTTC. This chain links TRBV7-9 with TRBJ1-2, with 10 bases aligning to TRBD1. Trimming at V came to 4 bases and at J to 3 bases, leaving 11 bases not matched to a gene. Germline CDR1 is SEHNR and CDR2 is FQNEAQ (reference sequence). CDR3 size: 17 residues.

The chain is built from TRBV21-1 and TRBJ2-3. TRBV21-1 is termed a pseudogene. CDR3 length: 10 residues. The CDR3 region is CASSKTAQYF. CDR3 sequence (DNA): TGTGCCAGCAGCAAAACCGCGCAGTATTTT.

The rearrangement joins TRBV9 to TRBJ1-3; tentative D call: TRBD1 (5 bases). Per the germline V gene, CDR1 is SGDLS and CDR2 is YYNGEE. The CDR3 extends over 15 amino acids. V lost 4 bases to trimming and J lost 8 bases, with 19 bases between them. In DNA, the CDR3 is TGTGCCAGCAGCCCCCGTGCCAGGGAGGCGCACACCATATATTTT. Its protein is CASSPRAREAHTIYF.

The chain is built from TRBV28 and TRBJ2-5; TRBD2 matches at 11 bases. The germline gives CDR1 MDHEN, CDR2 SYDVKM. The CDR3 is made up of 16 amino acids. The V segment lost 4 bases and the J segment 2 bases; nucleotides outside the gene matches: 6. The CDR3: CASSSLAGGYQETQYF. The CDR3 bases are TGTGCCAGCAGTTCCCTAGCGGGGGGCTATCAAGAGACCCAGTACTTC.

A remark on this clone: The sample contains more than one DNA sequence encoding this CDR3. The chain is built from TRBV4-3 and TRBJ2-5; a possible D gene is TRBD2 (6 bases). Germline values: CDR1 LGHNA, CDR2 YSLEER. V was clipped by 0 bases and J by 1 base, with 9 bases between them. The CDR3 totals 15 residues. The CDR3 DNA sequence: TGCGCCAGCAGCCAAGAACGGGGAGGCCAAGAGACCCAGTACTTC. Its protein product is CASSQERGGQETQYF.

The chain recombines TRBV11-2 with TRBJ2-7; no clear D gene. This CDR3 has 12 residues. Germline CDR1 reads SGHAT; CDR2 reads FQNNGV. V lost 8 bases to trimming and J lost 2 bases, with 10 bases between them. CDR3 in amino acids: CASQASTYEQYF. In DNA, the CDR3 is TGTGCCAGCCAGGCGTCTACCTACGAGCAGTACTTC.

This clone was seen once. One junction end disagrees with the germline gene, perhaps due to a read error. The genes are TRBV7-9 and TRBJ1-5; a weak D match, TRBD1 (5 bases). This CDR3 is 15 amino acids long. Germline CDR1 is SEHNR and CDR2 is FQNEAQ (reference sequence). The CDR3 loop reads CASSLEGAGNQSQHF. The CDR3 DNA sequence: TGTGCCAGCAGCTTAGAAGGGGCCGGCAATCAGTCCCAGCATTTT.

A few counts support this clone. The chain recombines TRBV4-3 with TRBJ1-3; the D is unclear. V was shortened by 4 bases and J by 6 bases, with 19 bases between the two germline ends. The germline V gene encodes CDR1 LGHNA and CDR2 YSLEER. This CDR3 is built from 16 residues. The CDR3 DNA reads TGCGCCAGCAGCCCCTCCGGTGAGGCGATGGAAAACACCATATATTTT. Amino acids: CASSPSGEAMENTIYF.

The rearrangement uses TRBV7-6 and TRBJ1-2, with 9 nucleotides matching TRBD1. The length of the CDR3 is 15 residues. Germline CDR1 reads SGHVS; CDR2 reads FNYEAQ. V lost 0 bases and J lost 6; bases outside the gene matches: 5. CDR3 residues: CASSLATTGGDGYTF. The CDR3 DNA follows: TGTGCCAGCAGCTTAGCGACGACAGGGGGTGATGGCTACACCTTC.

This clone has a single count. The chain employs TRBV7-9 and TRBJ1-1, with D possibly matching TRBD1 (6 bases). The germline V gene has CDR1 SEHNR and CDR2 FQNEAQ (reference sequence). V was cut by 5 bases and J by 4 bases, with 14 bases left in between. The CDR3 has 14 amino acids. CDR3 sequence reads: CASSPPRGVTEAFF. The CDR3 DNA reads as TGTGCCAGCAGCCCCCCCAGGGGCGTCACTGAAGCTTTCTTT. Drawing the rest from reference TRBV7-9 and TRBJ1-1, the complete variable domain is DTGVSQNPRHKITKRGQNVTFRCDPISEHNRLYWYRQTLGQGPEFLTYFQNEAQLEKSRLLSDRFSAERPKGSFSTLEIQRTEQGDSAMYLCASSPPRGVTEAFFGQGTRLTVV.